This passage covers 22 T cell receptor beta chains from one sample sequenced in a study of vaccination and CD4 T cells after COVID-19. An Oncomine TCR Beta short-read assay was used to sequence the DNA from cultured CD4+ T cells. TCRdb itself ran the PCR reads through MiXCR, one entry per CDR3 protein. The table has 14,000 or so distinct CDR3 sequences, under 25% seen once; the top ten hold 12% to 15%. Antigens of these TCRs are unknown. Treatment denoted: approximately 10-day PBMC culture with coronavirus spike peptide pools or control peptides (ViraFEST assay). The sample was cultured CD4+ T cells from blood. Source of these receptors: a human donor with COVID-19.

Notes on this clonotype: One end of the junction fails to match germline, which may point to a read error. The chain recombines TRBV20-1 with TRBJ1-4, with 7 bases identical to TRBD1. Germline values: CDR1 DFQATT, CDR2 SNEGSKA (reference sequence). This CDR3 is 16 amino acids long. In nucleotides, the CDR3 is TGCAGTGCTAGTCCCAGGGGGGCGTCTACTAATGAAAAACCGTTTTTT. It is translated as CSASPRGASTNEKPFF.

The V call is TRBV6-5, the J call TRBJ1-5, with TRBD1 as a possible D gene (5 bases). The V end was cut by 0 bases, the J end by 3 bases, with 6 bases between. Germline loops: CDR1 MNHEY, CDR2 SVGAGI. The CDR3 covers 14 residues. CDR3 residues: CASSYSTANQPQHF. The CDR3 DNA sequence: TGTGCCAGCAGTTACTCGACAGCCAATCAGCCCCAGCATTTT.

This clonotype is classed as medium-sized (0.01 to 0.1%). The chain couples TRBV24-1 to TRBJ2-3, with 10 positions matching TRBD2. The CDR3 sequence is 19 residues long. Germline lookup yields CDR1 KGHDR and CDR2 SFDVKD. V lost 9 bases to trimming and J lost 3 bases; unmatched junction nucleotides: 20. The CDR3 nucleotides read TGTGCCACCTCGGGCGCCAAGGGAAGCGGGGGGGCCGAAACAGATACGCAGTATTTT. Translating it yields CATSGAKGSGGAETDTQYF.

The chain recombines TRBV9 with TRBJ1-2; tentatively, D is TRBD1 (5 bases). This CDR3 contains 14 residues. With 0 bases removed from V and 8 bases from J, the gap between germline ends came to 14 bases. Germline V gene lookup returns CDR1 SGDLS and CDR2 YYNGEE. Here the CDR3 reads CASSVGGGSWGYTF. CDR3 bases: TGTGCCAGCAGCGTAGGTGGGGGATCATGGGGCTACACCTTC.

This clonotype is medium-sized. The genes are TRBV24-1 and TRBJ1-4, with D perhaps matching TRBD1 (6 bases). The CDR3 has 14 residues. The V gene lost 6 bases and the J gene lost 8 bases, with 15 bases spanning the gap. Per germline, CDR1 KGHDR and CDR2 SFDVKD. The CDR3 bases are TGTGCCACCAGTCAAGGGGGAGTCGGGGAAAAACTGTTTTTT. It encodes CATSQGGVGEKLFF.

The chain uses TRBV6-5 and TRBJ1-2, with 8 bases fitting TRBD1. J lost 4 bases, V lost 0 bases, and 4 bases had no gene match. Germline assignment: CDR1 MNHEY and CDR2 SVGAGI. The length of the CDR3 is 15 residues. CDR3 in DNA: TGTGCCAGCAGTTACTCGCTCGGACAGGGCTATGGCTACACCTTC. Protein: CASSYSLGQGYGYTF.

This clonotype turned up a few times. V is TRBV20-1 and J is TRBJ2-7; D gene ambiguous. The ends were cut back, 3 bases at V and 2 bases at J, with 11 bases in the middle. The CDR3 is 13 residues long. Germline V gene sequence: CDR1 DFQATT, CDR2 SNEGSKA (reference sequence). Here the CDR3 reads CSARAPTPYEQYF. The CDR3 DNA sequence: TGCAGTGCTAGGGCGCCTACACCCTACGAGCAGTACTTC.

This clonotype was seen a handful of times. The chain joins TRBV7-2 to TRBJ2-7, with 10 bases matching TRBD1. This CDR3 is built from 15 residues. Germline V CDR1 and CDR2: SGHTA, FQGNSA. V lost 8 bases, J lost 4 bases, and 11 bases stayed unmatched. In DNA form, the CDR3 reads TGTGCCAGCGAGACGGGACAGGGGAAAAGGTACGAGCAGTACTTC. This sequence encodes CASETGQGKRYEQYF.

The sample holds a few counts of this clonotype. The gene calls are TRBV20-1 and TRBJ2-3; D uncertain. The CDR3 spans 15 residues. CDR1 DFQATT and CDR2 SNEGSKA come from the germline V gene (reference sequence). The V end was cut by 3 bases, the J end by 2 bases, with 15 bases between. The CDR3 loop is CSASPVNTLTDTQYF. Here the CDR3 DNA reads TGCAGTGCTAGTCCGGTAAATACCCTCACAGATACGCAGTATTTT.

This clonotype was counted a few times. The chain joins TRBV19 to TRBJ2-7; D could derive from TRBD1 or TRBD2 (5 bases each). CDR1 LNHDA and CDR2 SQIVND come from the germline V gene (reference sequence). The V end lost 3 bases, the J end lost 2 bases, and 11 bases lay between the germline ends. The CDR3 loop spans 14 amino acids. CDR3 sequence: CASSMGPVTYEQYF. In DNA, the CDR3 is TGTGCCAGTAGTATGGGACCGGTCACCTACGAGCAGTACTTC.

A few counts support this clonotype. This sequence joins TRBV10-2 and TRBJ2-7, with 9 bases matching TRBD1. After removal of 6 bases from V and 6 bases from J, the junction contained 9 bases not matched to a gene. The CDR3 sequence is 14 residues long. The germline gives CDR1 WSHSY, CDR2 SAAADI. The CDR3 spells CASREATGGGEQYF. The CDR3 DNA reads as TGCGCCAGCAGGGAAGCTACAGGGGGCGGCGAGCAGTACTTC.

The DNA of the CDR3 is TGCAGTGCTAGAGTGGGGAATGAGCAGTTCTTC. Translating gives CSARVGNEQFF. The genes are TRBV20-1 and TRBJ2-1, with D uncertain. CDR1 and CDR2 (germline): DFQATT, SNEGSKA (reference sequence). This CDR3 spans 11 amino acids. V lost 1 base, J lost 7 bases, and 5 bases lay in between.

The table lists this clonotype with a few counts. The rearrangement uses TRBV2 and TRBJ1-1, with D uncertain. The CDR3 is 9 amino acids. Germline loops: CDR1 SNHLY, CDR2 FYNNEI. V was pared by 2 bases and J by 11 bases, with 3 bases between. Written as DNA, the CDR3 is TGTGCCAGCAGTGAAAGGGCTTTCTTT. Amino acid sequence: CASSERAFF.

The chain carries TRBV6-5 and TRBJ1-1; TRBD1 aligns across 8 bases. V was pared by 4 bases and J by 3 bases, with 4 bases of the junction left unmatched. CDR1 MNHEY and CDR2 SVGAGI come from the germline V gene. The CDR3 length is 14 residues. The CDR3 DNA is TGTGCCAGCAGTTTGGGACAGGTGTACACTGAAGCTTTCTTT. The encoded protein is CASSLGQVYTEAFF.

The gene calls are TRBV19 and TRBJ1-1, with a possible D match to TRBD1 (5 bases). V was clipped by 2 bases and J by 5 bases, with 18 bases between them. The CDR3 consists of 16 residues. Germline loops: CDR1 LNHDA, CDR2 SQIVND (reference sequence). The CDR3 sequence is CASSIPGLRYGTEAFF. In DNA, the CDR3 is TGTGCCAGTAGTATACCGGGACTCCGATACGGTACTGAAGCTTTCTTT.

The CDR3 region has the DNA TGTGCCAGCAGCGTAGAGGCAGGCGGGGAGACCCAGTACTTC. This encodes CASSVEAGGETQYF. This chain connects TRBV9 to TRBJ2-5; perhaps TRBD2 as D (5 bases). Germline CDR1 and CDR2: SGDLS and YYNGEE. The germline V and J ends were trimmed by 0 bases and 5 bases, with 11 bases remaining between them. The CDR3 has 14 residues.

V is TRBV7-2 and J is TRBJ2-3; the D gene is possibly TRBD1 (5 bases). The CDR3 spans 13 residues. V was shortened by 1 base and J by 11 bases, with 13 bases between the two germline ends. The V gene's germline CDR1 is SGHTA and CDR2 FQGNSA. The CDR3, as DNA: TGTGCCAGCAGCTTAGACCAGCGTAGGGGGCAGTATTTT. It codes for CASSLDQRRGQYF.

DNA of the CDR3: TGTGCCAGCAGCTTACGCAGGCTTGACGAGCAGTACTTC. Translated, it gives CASSLRRLDEQYF. The genes are TRBV11-3 and TRBJ2-7, with D unclear. Germline CDR1 SGHNT, CDR2 YENEEA. The CDR3 is 13 amino acids. V was shortened by 2 bases and J by 5 bases, with 10 bases between the two germline ends.

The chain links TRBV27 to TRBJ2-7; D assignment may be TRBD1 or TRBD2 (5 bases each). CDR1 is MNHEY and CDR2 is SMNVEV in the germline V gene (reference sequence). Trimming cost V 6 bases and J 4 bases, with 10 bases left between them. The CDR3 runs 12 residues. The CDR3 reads CASRRGNYEQYF. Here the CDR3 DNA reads TGTGCCAGCAGGAGGGGAAATTACGAGCAGTACTTC.

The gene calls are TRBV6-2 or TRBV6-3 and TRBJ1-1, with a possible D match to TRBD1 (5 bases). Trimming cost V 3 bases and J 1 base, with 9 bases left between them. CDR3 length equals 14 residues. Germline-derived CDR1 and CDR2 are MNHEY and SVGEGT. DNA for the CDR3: TGTGCCAGCAGTTATGGGGGGGGGAACACTGAAGCTTTCTTT. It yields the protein CASSYGGGNTEAFF.

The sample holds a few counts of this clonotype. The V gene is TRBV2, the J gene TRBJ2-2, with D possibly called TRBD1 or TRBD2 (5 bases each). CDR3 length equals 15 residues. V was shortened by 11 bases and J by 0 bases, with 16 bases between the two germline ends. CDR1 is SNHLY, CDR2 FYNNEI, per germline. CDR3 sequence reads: CAGKRGGTNTGELFF. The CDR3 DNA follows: TGTGCCGGCAAACGGGGCGGAACGAACACCGGGGAGCTGTTTTTT.

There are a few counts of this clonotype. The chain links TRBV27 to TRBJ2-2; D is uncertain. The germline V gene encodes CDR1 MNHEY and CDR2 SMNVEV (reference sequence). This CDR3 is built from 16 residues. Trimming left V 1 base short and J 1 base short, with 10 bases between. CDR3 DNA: TGTGCCAGCAGTTTATTTTCGCACCTGAACACCGGGGAGCTGTTTTTT. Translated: CASSLFSHLNTGELFF.